This T cell receptor beta chain was found in a study of blood T cell repertoires in COVID-19. The protocol was immunoSEQ multiplex PCR, while the TCRdb copy is restricted to in-frame clones and leaves out a portion. Here the sample spans 150,000 to 170,000 clones, about 83% being singletons. CDR1 is SGHAT and CDR2 is FQDESV in the germline V gene (reference sequence). The CDR3 contains 15 residues. Trimming took 2 bases from V and 0 from J; bases not matched to a gene: 3. This chain joins TRBV11-1 and TRBJ2-7; the match to TRBD2 covers 8 bases. The origin of this receptor is a woman aged 60-70 years with COVID-19, enrolled during active disease. The sample was peripheral blood. The CDR3 loop is CASSLSGSLSYEQYF. The CDR3 nucleotides read TGTGCCAGCAGCTTAAGCGGGAGCCTCTCCTACGAGCAGTACTTC.